This T cell receptor beta chain was identified during a study of shared clonotypes between healthy human individuals. Across the study: A couple of women and a few men aged 18 to 49 served as donors. General observations from the study: Sampling used blood alone; tissue repertoires probably differ.

Terminally differentiated effector memory CD45RA+ cells were left out of the naive CD8 fraction, which was CD45RO-negative and positively selected for CCR7. Everyone who donated was a Caucasian adult who lived in Nashville, Tennessee. Comments on this clone: The antigen remains undetermined.

Repertoires were generated with immunoSEQ multiplex PCR, while TCRdb's copy carries only in-frame clones and drops some. Of 1.5 million to 2.5 million clones listed, roughly 95% are singletons. This clonotype was obtained from a man between 18 and 35 years old in good health. Sequencing was done on a sample of naive CD8+ T cells sorted from blood.

The CDR3, as DNA: TGTGCCAGCAGCCCAGGCAGTGGGACAGGGCCTTTCTACGAGCAGTACTTC. Protein sequence: CASSPGSGTGPFYEQYF. The chain couples TRBV7-9 to TRBJ2-7, with 9 bases aligning to TRBD1. V lost 5 bases and J lost 3; bases outside the gene matches: 14. Germline V lookup: CDR1 SEHNR, CDR2 FQNEAQ (reference sequence). This CDR3 is 17 amino acids long. Filled out from reference TRBV7-9 and TRBJ2-7, the complete variable domain reads DTGVSQNPRHKITKRGQNVTFRCDPISEHNRLYWYRQTLGQGPEFLTYFQNEAQLEKSRLLSDRFSAERPKGSFSTLEIQRTEQGDSAMYLCASSPGSGTGPFYEQYFGPGTRLTVT.